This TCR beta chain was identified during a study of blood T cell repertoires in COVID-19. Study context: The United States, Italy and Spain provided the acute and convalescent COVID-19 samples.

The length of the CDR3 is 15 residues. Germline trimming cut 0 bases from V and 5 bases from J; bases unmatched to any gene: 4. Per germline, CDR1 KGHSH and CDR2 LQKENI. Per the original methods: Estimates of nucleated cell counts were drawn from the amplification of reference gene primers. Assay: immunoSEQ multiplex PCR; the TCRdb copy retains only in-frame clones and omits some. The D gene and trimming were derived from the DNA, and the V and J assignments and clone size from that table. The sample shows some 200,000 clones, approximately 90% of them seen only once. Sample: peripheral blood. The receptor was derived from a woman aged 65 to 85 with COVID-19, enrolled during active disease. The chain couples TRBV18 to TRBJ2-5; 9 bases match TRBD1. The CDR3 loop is CASSPPGQGRETQYF. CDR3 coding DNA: TGTGCCAGCTCACCACCGGGACAGGGACGGGAGACCCAGTACTTC.